This T cell receptor (beta chain) is from a study of blood T cell repertoires in COVID-19. Study as a whole: Sites across the United States, Italy and Spain contributed samples from acute and convalescent COVID-19. The analysed material was cDNA or gDNA that came from T cells, B-cell-depleted T cells, or PBMCs.

The germline CDR1 and CDR2 sequences are MGHRA and YSYEKL. The CDR3 loop spans 17 amino acids. With V trimmed by 0 bases and J by 4 bases, 4 bases remained unmatched. Seattle patients were enrolled while actively infected and followed longitudinally. As handled by the study authors: Estimated nucleated cell counts came from reference gene primer amplification. Assay: immunoSEQ multiplex PCR; the TCRdb copy retains only in-frame clones and omits some. V, J and clone size are those of that table, while D and trimming were read from the DNA. The repertoire holds approximately 300,000 clones, approximately 90% seen once, with approximately 7.5% in the top ten.

The sequence derives from a woman aged 25-40 years with COVID-19, enrolled during active disease. This chain uses TRBV4-1 with TRBJ1-3; TRBD1 matches at 12 bases. Material for sequencing was peripheral blood. The CDR3 loop is CASSQEGTGGAGNTIYF. The CDR3 nucleotides are TGCGCCAGCAGCCAAGAAGGGACAGGGGGCGCGGGAAACACCATATATTTT.